A single sample is the source of the 24 T cell receptor beta chains below, sequenced in a study of blood T cell repertoires in COVID-19. The repertoire was sequenced with immunoSEQ multiplex PCR; TCRdb's copy has only in-frame clones and lacks some. The sample records about 83,000 clones, approximately 78% being singletons. Source material: peripheral blood. Source of these receptors: a woman aged 80 or over with acute or convalescent COVID-19.

This chain uses TRBV19 with TRBJ2-3, with 7 bases that match TRBD1. The length of the CDR3 is 15 residues. Germline assignment: CDR1 LNHDA and CDR2 SQIVND (reference sequence). V was pared by 3 bases and J by 0 bases, with 3 bases of the junction left unmatched. The CDR3 here is CASSIQQGSTDTQYF. The CDR3 DNA reads as TGTGCCAGTAGTATCCAACAGGGGAGCACAGATACGCAGTATTTT.

The chain couples TRBV10-3 to TRBJ1-6, with D possibly TRBD1 on 5 matching bases. The CDR3 covers 15 residues. Looked up from germline, CDR1 is ENHRY and CDR2 is SYGVKD. Trimming cost V 6 bases and J 8 bases, with 17 bases left between them. The CDR3 DNA sequence: TGTGCCATCAGCCGACAGCTTTCTAGCGATTCACCCCTCCACTTT. It is translated as CAISRQLSSDSPLHF.

The chain has TRBV2 and TRBJ1-5, with 9 bases identical to TRBD1. The V and J ends lost 6 bases and 6 bases, in that order; junction bases with no gene match: 9. Looked up from germline, CDR1 is SNHLY and CDR2 is FYNNEI. The CDR3 is made up of 15 amino acids. DNA of the CDR3: TGTGCCAGCAGCTTATTTCGGACAGGGGCTCAGCCCCAGCATTTT. Residues: CASSLFRTGAQPQHF.

V and J are TRBV5-3 and TRBJ2-7; 7 bases line up with TRBD1. TRBV5-3 is filed as an ORF, its function uncertain. The V gene end was trimmed by 4 bases and the J gene end by 0 bases; junction bases not matched to a gene: 4. The CDR3 contains 14 residues. For the CDR3, the DNA is TGTGCCAGAAGCACAGGACAGGCCTCCTACGAGCAGTACTTC. It translates to CARSTGQASYEQYF.

This clone turned up a few times. The rearrangement links TRBV7-2 to TRBJ1-2; no clear D gene. The CDR3 is 18 amino acids. Germline CDR1 SGHTA, CDR2 FQGNSA. The ends were cut back, 1 base at V and 2 bases at J, with 20 bases in the middle. The CDR3 loop reads CASSLVAYGRNPNYGYTF. In nucleotides, the CDR3 is TGTGCCAGCAGCTTAGTGGCATATGGTCGCAACCCGAACTATGGCTACACCTTC. Looking up the rest from reference TRBV7-2 and TRBJ1-2 gives the full variable domain: GAGVSQSPSNKVTEKGKDVELRCDPISGHTALYWYRQSLGQGLEFLIYFQGNSAPDKSGLPSDRFSAERTGGSVSTLTIQRTQQEDSAVYLCASSLVAYGRNPNYGYTFGSGTRLTVV.

The CDR3 is CAINPGLAGGETGANVLTF. The CDR3, as DNA: TGTGCCATCAACCCGGGACTAGCGGGGGGCGAAACTGGGGCCAACGTCCTGACTTTC. The chain joins TRBV10-3 to TRBJ2-6; 15 bases agree with TRBD2. Germline V gene lookup returns CDR1 ENHRY and CDR2 SYGVKD. The CDR3 is made up of 19 amino acids. Trimming cost V 7 bases and J 2 bases; bases outside gene matches: 9.

The chain links TRBV27 to TRBJ2-3; D might be TRBD1 (5 bases). V lost 3 bases, J lost 5 bases, and 24 bases lay in between. Germline V gene sequence: CDR1 MNHEY, CDR2 SMNVEV (reference sequence). The CDR3 consists of 18 residues. The CDR3 sequence is CASSFRFRLGRAGDTQYF. The DNA for the CDR3 is TGTGCCAGCAGTTTTCGGTTTCGTCTCGGCAGGGCTGGAGATACGCAGTATTTT.

This clone occurred a few times. The chain combines TRBV6-4 with TRBJ2-7, with TRBD1 identical over 9 bases. CDR3 length equals 18 residues. V was pared by 2 bases and J by 4 bases, with 15 bases of the junction left unmatched. The germline V gene encodes CDR1 MRHNA and CDR2 SNTAGT. The chain's CDR3 is CASSDRKLGTGTSYEQYF. The CDR3 bases are TGTGCCAGCAGTGACAGGAAACTAGGGACAGGGACTTCTTACGAGCAGTACTTC.

This sequence joins TRBV27 and TRBJ2-7; 10 nucleotides line up with TRBD2. The CDR3 has 15 residues. CDR1 is MNHEY, CDR2 SMNVEV, per germline (reference sequence). Trimming at V came to 5 bases and at J to 7 bases, leaving 11 bases not matched to a gene. CDR3 residues: CASSPPSGGRREQYF. CDR3 nucleotides: TGTGCCAGCAGTCCGCCTAGCGGGGGTCGGCGGGAGCAGTACTTC.

The sample holds a few counts of this clone. The chain carries TRBV9 and TRBJ2-5; TRBD1 is a possible D gene (5 bases). V was shortened by 0 bases and J by 3 bases, with 9 bases between the two germline ends. The CDR3 extends over 14 amino acids. Germline assignment: CDR1 SGDLS and CDR2 YYNGEE. The CDR3 region is CASSVGGAEETQYF. CDR3 bases: TGTGCCAGCAGCGTAGGGGGCGCGGAAGAGACCCAGTACTTC.

This chain links TRBV27 with TRBJ1-2; TRBD1 matches 11 bases. From germline, CDR1 is MNHEY and CDR2 SMNVEV (reference sequence). The CDR3 runs 15 residues. The trim removed 3 bases at V and 4 bases at J, leaving 4 bases unmatched. The CDR3 nucleotides are TGTGCCAGCAGTTTCAGGACAGGGGGCGTCTATGGCTACACCTTC. This sequence encodes CASSFRTGGVYGYTF.

This clone was seen only a few times. The chain carries TRBV15 and TRBJ2-1, with D perhaps matching TRBD2 (7 bases). V lost 1 base to trimming and J lost 10 bases, with 17 bases between them. This CDR3 comprises 15 residues. Germline lookup yields CDR1 LNHNV and CDR2 YYDKDF (reference sequence). CDR3 residues: CATSRASRGPFEQFF. The CDR3 nucleotides are TGTGCCACCAGCAGAGCTTCGCGGGGGCCTTTCGAGCAGTTCTTC.

The chain combines TRBV7-2 with TRBJ1-5; no firm D call. The CDR3 has 14 amino acids. The V gene lost 10 bases and the J gene lost 2 bases, with 15 bases spanning the gap. CDR1 is SGHTA, CDR2 FQGNSA, per germline. The CDR3 region is CAIAGGRGNQPQHF. DNA for the CDR3: TGTGCCATTGCGGGAGGGAGGGGCAATCAGCCCCAGCATTTT.

The chain joins TRBV30 to TRBJ2-5; 8 bases are shared with TRBD1. V was clipped by 3 bases and J by 1 base; unmatched bases: 4. CDR1 is GTSNPN, CDR2 SVGIG, per germline (reference sequence). The length of the CDR3 is 14 residues. The CDR3 protein is CAWRATGAQETQYF. CDR3 DNA: TGTGCCTGGAGGGCGACAGGGGCCCAAGAGACCCAGTACTTC.

This chain links TRBV9 with TRBJ1-1, with D possibly being TRBD1 (6 bases). Trimming took 0 bases from V and 1 from J, leaving 16 bases between them. The CDR3 runs 17 residues. The germline V gene encodes CDR1 SGDLS and CDR2 YYNGEE. The CDR3 spells CASSVEAGPRGNTEAFF. Written as DNA, the CDR3 is TGTGCCAGCAGCGTAGAGGCAGGCCCCAGGGGGAACACTGAAGCTTTCTTT.

The CDR3: CSVDGTGGSYEQYF. CDR3 DNA sequence: TGCAGCGTTGATGGTACGGGAGGCTCCTACGAGCAGTACTTC. This chain connects TRBV29-1 to TRBJ2-7; TRBD2 agrees at 7 bases. The CDR3 totals 14 residues. Germline-derived CDR1 and CDR2 are SQVTM and ANQGSEA. V gave up 3 bases and J gave up 0 bases; unmatched junction bases: 5.

This clone appeared once. CDR3 in DNA: TGTGCCAGCTCACCAAGCGCGGGGGGTAAACAGACCCAGTACTTC. It is translated as CASSPSAGGKQTQYF. The chain employs TRBV18 and TRBJ2-5; 8 nucleotides match TRBD2. The germline V gene encodes CDR1 KGHSH and CDR2 LQKENI. The CDR3 is 15 amino acids. Trimming cost V 2 bases and J 6 bases; bases outside gene matches: 8.

The V and J genes are TRBV11-3 and TRBJ2-1; tentatively, D is TRBD2 (5 bases). The CDR3 is 14 residues long. Germline assignment: CDR1 SGHNT and CDR2 YENEEA. Trimming pared 1 base from V and 5 bases from J, leaving 9 bases between. CDR3 coding DNA: TGTGCCAGCAGCTTAGGCCGGGGAAACAATGAGCAGTTCTTC. Translated, it gives CASSLGRGNNEQFF.

This clone was counted only a few times. The rearrangement joins TRBV5-1 to TRBJ2-3; D is possibly TRBD1 (6 bases). Germline V lookup: CDR1 SGHRS, CDR2 YFSETQ. Trimming shortened V by 4 bases and J by 8 bases, and 17 bases separated the two germline ends. This CDR3 has 14 residues. The CDR3 DNA reads TGCGCCAGCAGCGCGCAGGGGTCTGGGGGTACGCAGTATTTT. Translation gives CASSAQGSGGTQYF.

The chain is built from TRBV11-2 and TRBJ1-1; D gene ambiguous. V was cut by 6 bases and J by 5 bases, with 19 bases left in between. The CDR3 length is 15 residues. The germline V gene encodes CDR1 SGHAT and CDR2 FQNNGV. The CDR3 DNA is TGTGCCAGCAGGATTTTGTCCAGTCGGGATACTGAAGCTTTCTTT. It yields the protein CASRILSSRDTEAFF. Looking up the rest from reference TRBV11-2 and TRBJ1-1 gives the full variable domain: EAGVAQSPRYKIIEKRQSVAFWCNPISGHATLYWYQQILGQGPKLLIQFQNNGVVDDSQLPKDRFSAERLKGVDSTLKIQPAKLEDSAVYLCASRILSSRDTEAFFGQGTRLTVV.

J is TRBJ2-3 and V is TRBV5-1; 7 bases are a match to TRBD2. Germline assignment: CDR1 SGHRS and CDR2 YFSETQ. Germline trimming cut 0 bases from V and 6 bases from J; bases unmatched to any gene: 7. The CDR3 sequence is 15 residues long. DNA of the CDR3: TGCGCCAGCAGCTTGGTTACCAGCGGGGACGATACGCAGTATTTT. It codes for CASSLVTSGDDTQYF. Full variable domain (rest looked up from reference TRBV5-1 and TRBJ2-3): KAGVTQTPRYLIKTRGQQVTLSCSPISGHRSVSWYQQTPGQGLQFLFEYFSETQRNKGNFPGRFSGRQFSNSRSEMNVSTLELGDSALYLCASSLVTSGDDTQYFGPGTRLTVL.

The rearrangement uses TRBV6-2 or TRBV6-3 and TRBJ1-2; a weak D match, TRBD1 (6 bases). Germline CDR1 MNHEY, CDR2 SVGEGT. V lost 5 bases and J 4 bases, leaving 14 bases between the germline ends. The CDR3 is made up of 14 amino acids. CDR3: CASSTGTDSYGYTF. The CDR3, as DNA: TGTGCCAGCAGTACAGGGACGGACTCCTATGGCTACACCTTC.

The chain joins TRBV19 to TRBJ1-1, with a weak D call TRBD1 (6 bases). The CDR3 sequence is 14 residues long. In germline, CDR1 is LNHDA, CDR2 SQIVND (reference sequence). Trimming removed 1 base at V and 5 bases at J, with 11 bases between. CDR3 residues: CASSIGGGQTEAFF. The CDR3 nucleotides are TGTGCCAGTAGTATAGGCGGGGGCCAGACTGAAGCTTTCTTT.

J is TRBJ1-6 and V is TRBV2; D is perhaps TRBD1 (5 bases). Germline V CDR1 and CDR2: SNHLY, FYNNEI. The CDR3 is 13 residues long. Between the trimmed V and J ends, which lost 7 bases and 5 bases, there was a span of 9 bases. CDR3 coding DNA: TGTGCCAGCACAGGCAGGGATAATTCACCCCTCCACTTT. Translation gives CASTGRDNSPLHF.